Detailed here is one T cell receptor (beta chain). This sample is drawn from a study of blood T cell repertoires in COVID-19. Study-wide context: Sites across the United States, Italy and Spain contributed samples from acute and convalescent COVID-19. In each case, the material was cDNA or gDNA derived from T cells, B-cell-depleted T cells, or PBMCs.

Source study methods: From reference gene primer amplification, estimates of nucleated cell counts were derived. TCRdb's copy holds only in-frame clones and misses some; the assay was immunoSEQ multiplex PCR. V and J calls and clone size are copied from that table; D and trimming were computed from the DNA. Among roughly 40,000 clones, around 83% were seen once, and the ten largest hold approximately 19%. The receptor comes from a man aged 45-65 years in a cohort sampled during active COVID-19. Specimen: peripheral blood.

For the CDR3, the DNA is TGCGCCAGCAGCCCCCGGAGTAGCGGGAGTACCGGGGAGCTGTTTTTT. Protein sequence: CASSPRSSGSTGELFF. The rearrangement joins TRBV5-1 to TRBJ2-2, with 9 bases fitting TRBD2. Trimming cost V 4 bases and J 5 bases; bases outside gene matches: 9. Germline assignment: CDR1 SGHRS and CDR2 YFSETQ. This CDR3 comprises 16 residues.